Reported below is one T cell receptor (beta chain). The clone's antigen remains unknown. The record has no base qualities; no much larger clone is one base away. Based on the germline V gene, the CDR1 and CDR2 sequences are SNHLY and FYNNEI. Deletion took 6 bases off V and 3 bases off J, with a span of 9 bases between the germline ends. The CDR3 sequence holds 12 residues, the cysteine and phenylalanine included. CDR3 DNA only is kept here, 36 bases in frame from base 1. This entry comes from a study of CD8 T cells in Susac syndrome (dated by TCRdb to 2018 to 2020). General notes on the study: The study used repertoire sequencing to test whether antigen drove CD8+ T cell activation and differentiation in Susac syndrome. Broader findings and caveats from the paper: The number of individuals in the TCR sequencing and HLA analysis was acknowledged as relatively small.

RNA was extracted using the RNeasy kit, and about 0.45 to 1 ug of the RNA was reverse transcribed with random hexamers. The immunoSEQ multiplex PCR assay, covering 54 Vbeta and 13 Jbeta segments, was used to amplify TCR beta CDR3 regions. PCR amplification bias was corrected using a synthetic template baseline for primer optimization and computational correction. The authors processed their data as follows. Reads were annotated to V, D and J genes per IMGT and analyzed with immunoSEQ Analyzer, keeping only productive sequences. To calculate clonality, Shannon entropy was normalized by log2 of the number of productive unique sequences and then subtracted from one. For each patient and control, public and private clones were evaluated within the 100 most prevalent clones. Clones were defined as Susac-specific if absent from the healthy and MS cohorts, from 1052 published viral clones and from other ImmuneACCESS disease sequences. The raw public data were reprocessed by TCRdb itself: fastp quality trimming at Q25, MiXCR clonotype calling, in-frame beta chains only. A single entry per CDR3 protein holds the most common genes and DNA from its merged rows. Clone size and V and J calls follow TCRdb, not the original study. For this sample the table gives roughly 130,000 distinct CDR3 sequences, of which about 95% were detected only once. Around 0.11% of the sample belongs to the ten largest clones.

High-throughput TCR beta sequencing profiled peripheral blood CD8+ and CD4+ T cells from healthy donors, Susac syndrome patients and multiple sclerosis patients. Treatment-naive patients with stable or active relapsing-remitting disease fulfilling revised McDonald criteria were used as multiple sclerosis controls. Bulk CD8+ and CD4+ T cells were purified by magnetic negative isolation, while CD8+ TEMRA cells were enriched using FACS. Blood was collected in EDTA tubes and processed within 24 hours, with PBMCs isolated through density gradient centrifugation. PBMCs intended for TCR sequencing were cryopreserved in liquid nitrogen and were subsequently thawed in a 37 degrees C water bath. A purity of at least 90% was achieved for sorted or isolated CD4+, CD8+ and CD8+ TEMRA cells.

The origin of this receptor is a human donor with multiple sclerosis. The V and J segments used are TRBV2 and TRBJ2-7, and perhaps TRBD2 as D gene, on 5 matching bases. Sequencing input: CD4+ T cells from PBMCs. For the CDR3, the sequence is CASRGDDYEQYF. The sequenced DNA is TGTGCCAGCAGGGGAGACGACTACGAGCAGTACTTC.